Shown below are 13 T cell receptor beta chains from a single sample sequenced in a study of cytomegalovirus exposure and HLA in healthy donors. Both 60 Vbeta primers and 13 Jbeta primers went into the PCR. Clones were read by immunoSEQ multiplex PCR, and TCRdb kept only the in-frame ones, dropping some. The repertoire consists of 110,000 to 150,000 clones, with over 60% occurring once and the leading ten covering 4.9%. Sequenced: PBMCs. These receptor sequences come from a woman in her fifties or sixties in good health and CMV-seronegative.

The chain employs TRBV25-1 and TRBJ2-5; 7 positions match TRBD1. The DNA end is a closer match to TRBJ2-7, so the J assignment may be wrong. The CDR3 length is 13 residues. Germline V CDR1 and CDR2: MGHDK, SYGVNS. DNA for the CDR3: TGTGCCAGCAGTCGCGGACAGGCCTACGAGCAGTACTTC. This codes for CASSRGQAYEQYF.

The chain recombines TRBV30 with TRBJ1-2; 12 bases are shared with TRBD1. The CDR3 length is 15 residues. Germline CDR1 is GTSNPN and CDR2 is SVGIG (reference sequence). Trimming at V came to 4 bases and at J to 7 bases, leaving 10 bases not matched to a gene. The CDR3 reads CAWTQRDRGRFGYTF. The CDR3 nucleotides read TGTGCCTGGACTCAGCGGGACAGGGGGCGATTTGGCTACACCTTC.

The chain combines TRBV6-4 with TRBJ1-2; TRBD1 might be the D (6 bases). CDR1 MRHNA and CDR2 SNTAGT come from the germline V gene. With 5 bases removed from V and 2 bases from J, the gap between germline ends came to 9 bases. This CDR3 contains 13 residues. The CDR3 loop is CASSPGHNYGYTF. The CDR3 DNA reads TGTGCCAGCAGTCCGGGACACAACTATGGCTACACCTTC.

This chain connects TRBV5-6 to TRBJ1-5; perhaps TRBD1 as D (6 bases). Germline loops: CDR1 SGHDT, CDR2 YYEEEE. CDR3 length: 14 residues. Between the trimmed V and J ends, which lost 0 bases and 5 bases, there was a span of 9 bases. CDR3 sequence (DNA): TGTGCCAGCAGCTTGGTCAGGGGTGATCAGCCCCAGCATTTT. Protein sequence: CASSLVRGDQPQHF.

The rearrangement links TRBV15 to TRBJ2-3, with 9 bases lining up with TRBD2. Germline CDR1 is LNHNV and CDR2 is YYDKDF (reference sequence). The CDR3 has 17 residues. J gave up 4 bases and V 5 bases, and 13 bases lay outside the gene matches. CDR3: CATSSSSWAGGPDTQYF. The CDR3 region has the DNA TGTGCCACCAGCTCGTCGTCTTGGGCGGGGGGGCCAGATACGCAGTATTTT.

The chain employs TRBV2 and TRBJ2-3; D uncertain. Germline V CDR1 and CDR2: SNHLY, FYNNEI. The CDR3 spans 15 residues. Trimming left V 4 bases short and J 0 bases short, with 11 bases between. CDR3 sequence reads: CASSVELSSTDTQYF. The CDR3 DNA sequence: TGTGCCAGCAGTGTTGAACTCTCTAGCACAGATACGCAGTATTTT.

The chain has TRBV18 and TRBJ2-1; 11 nucleotides align to TRBD2. J was trimmed by 5 bases and V by 6 bases; bases with no gene match: 9. CDR1 is KGHSH, CDR2 LQKENI, per germline. The CDR3 spans 16 residues. As DNA, the CDR3 is TGTGCCAGCTCTCGTAGCGGGGGGGAGATTAACAATGAGCAGTTCTTC. Translated, it gives CASSRSGGEINNEQFF. Using reference TRBV18 and TRBJ2-1 for the parts outside the CDR3, the full variable domain is NAGVMQNPRHLVRRRGQEARLRCSPMKGHSHVYWYRQLPEEGLKFMVYLQKENIIDESGMPKERFSAEFPKEGPSILRIQQVVRGDSAAYFCASSRSGGEINNEQFFGPGTRLTVL.

CDR3 bases: TGTGCCTGGAGTCTCGGGACAGGCGGCTCGTATGGCTACACCTTC. Translation: CAWSLGTGGSYGYTF. This chain uses TRBV30 with TRBJ1-2; 8 nucleotides match TRBD1. The CDR3 has 15 residues. Germline assignment: CDR1 GTSNPN and CDR2 SVGIG (reference sequence). V was clipped by 2 bases and J by 5 bases; unmatched bases: 10.

The chain recombines TRBV10-2 with TRBJ2-4; no reliable D call. V was trimmed by 4 bases and J by 0 bases, leaving 13 bases between them. CDR1 is WSHSY and CDR2 is SAAADI in the germline V gene. The CDR3 length is 16 residues. The CDR3 here is CASSGGSSLAKNIQYF. The CDR3 DNA is TGCGCCAGCAGTGGTGGCAGTTCGTTAGCCAAAAACATTCAGTACTTC.

The genes are TRBV5-1 and TRBJ2-5; TRBD2 aligns across 10 bases. Germline CDR1 reads SGHRS; CDR2 reads YFSETQ. The CDR3 is 17 residues long. V gave up 4 bases and J gave up 2 bases; unmatched junction bases: 11. CDR3 residues: CASSVWGPAGGQETQYF. In nucleotides, the CDR3 is TGCGCCAGCAGCGTCTGGGGGCCAGCGGGGGGGCAAGAGACCCAGTACTTC.

The J gene is TRBJ2-1, the V gene TRBV9, with 9 bases that match TRBD2. V was clipped by 4 bases and J by 5 bases; unmatched bases: 10. CDR3 size: 16 residues. CDR1 and CDR2 from the germline V gene are SGDLS and YYNGEE. CDR3 protein: CASSPPWRGGNNEQFF. In DNA, the CDR3 is TGTGCCAGCAGCCCCCCCTGGCGGGGGGGCAACAATGAGCAGTTCTTC. Based on the CDR3 plus reference TRBV9 and TRBJ2-1, the full variable domain is DSGVTQTPKHLITATGQRVTLRCSPRSGDLSVYWYQQSLDQGLQFLIQYYNGEERAKGNILERFSAQQFPDLHSELNLSSLELGDSALYFCASSPPWRGGNNEQFFGPGTRLTVL.

The V gene is TRBV5-1, the J gene TRBJ2-5; D gene unclear. CDR3 length equals 14 residues. V gave up 5 bases and J gave up 1 base, with 12 bases separating them. Germline CDR1 reads SGHRS; CDR2 reads YFSETQ. CDR3 loop: CASSPTLGQETQYF. In DNA form, the CDR3 reads TGCGCCAGCAGTCCGACATTGGGCCAAGAGACCCAGTACTTC.

This rearrangement joins TRBV6-5 to TRBJ2-1; D is perhaps TRBD1 (5 bases). The CDR3 extends over 13 amino acids. Germline V gives CDR1 MNHEY, CDR2 SVGAGI. V lost 6 bases to trimming and J lost 5 bases, with 11 bases between them. CDR3 region: CASSPDRHNEQFF. CDR3 in DNA: TGTGCCAGCAGCCCAGACAGACACAATGAGCAGTTCTTC.